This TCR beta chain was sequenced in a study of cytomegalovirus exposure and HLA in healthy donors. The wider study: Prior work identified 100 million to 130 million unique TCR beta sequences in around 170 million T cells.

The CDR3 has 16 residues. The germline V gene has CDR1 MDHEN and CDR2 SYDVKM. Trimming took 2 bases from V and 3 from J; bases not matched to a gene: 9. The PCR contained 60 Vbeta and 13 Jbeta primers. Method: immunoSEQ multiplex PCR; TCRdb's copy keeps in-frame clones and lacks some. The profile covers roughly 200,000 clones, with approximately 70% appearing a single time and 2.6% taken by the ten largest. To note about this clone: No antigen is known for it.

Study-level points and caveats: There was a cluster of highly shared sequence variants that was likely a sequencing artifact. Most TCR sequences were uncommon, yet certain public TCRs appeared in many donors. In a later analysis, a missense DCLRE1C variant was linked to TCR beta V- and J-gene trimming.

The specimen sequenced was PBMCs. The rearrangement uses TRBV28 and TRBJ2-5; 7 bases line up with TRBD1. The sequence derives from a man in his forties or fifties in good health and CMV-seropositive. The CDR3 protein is CASSLGTGTEEETQYF. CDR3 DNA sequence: TGTGCCAGCAGTTTAGGTACCGGGACAGAGGAAGAGACCCAGTACTTC.